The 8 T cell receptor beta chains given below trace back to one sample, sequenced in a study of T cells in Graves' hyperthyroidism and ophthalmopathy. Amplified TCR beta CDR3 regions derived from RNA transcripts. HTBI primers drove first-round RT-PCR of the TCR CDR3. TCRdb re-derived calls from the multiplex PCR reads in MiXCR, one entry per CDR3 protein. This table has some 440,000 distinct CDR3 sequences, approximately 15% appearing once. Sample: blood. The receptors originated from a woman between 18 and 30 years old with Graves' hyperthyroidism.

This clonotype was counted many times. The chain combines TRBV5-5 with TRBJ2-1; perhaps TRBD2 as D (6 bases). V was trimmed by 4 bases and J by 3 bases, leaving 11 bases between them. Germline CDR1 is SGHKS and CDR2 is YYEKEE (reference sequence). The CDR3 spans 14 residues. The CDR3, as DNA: TGTGCCAGCAGCCCTAGGCGGGGCTACAATGAGCAGTTCTTC. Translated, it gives CASSPRRGYNEQFF.

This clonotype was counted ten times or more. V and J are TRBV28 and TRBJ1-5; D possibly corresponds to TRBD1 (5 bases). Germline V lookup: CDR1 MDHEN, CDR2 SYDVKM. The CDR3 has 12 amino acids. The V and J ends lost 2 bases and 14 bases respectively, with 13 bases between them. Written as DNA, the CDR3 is TGTGCCAGCAGTTTAGAGGGCAGGGACGAGCATTTT. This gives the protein CASSLEGRDEHF.

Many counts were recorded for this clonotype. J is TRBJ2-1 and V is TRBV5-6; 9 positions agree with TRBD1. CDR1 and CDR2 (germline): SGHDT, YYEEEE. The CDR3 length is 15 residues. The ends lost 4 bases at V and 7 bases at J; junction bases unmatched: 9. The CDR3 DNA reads TGTGCCAGCAGCACAGGGGGACAGGGTGGTAATGAGCAGTTCTTC. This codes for CASSTGGQGGNEQFF.

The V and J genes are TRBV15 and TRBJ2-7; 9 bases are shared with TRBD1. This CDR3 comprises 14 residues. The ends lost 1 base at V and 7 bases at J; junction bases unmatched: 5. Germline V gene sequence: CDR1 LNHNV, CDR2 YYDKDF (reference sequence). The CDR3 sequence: CATSRANRGQEQYF. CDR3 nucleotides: TGTGCCACCAGCAGAGCTAACAGGGGGCAGGAGCAGTACTTC.

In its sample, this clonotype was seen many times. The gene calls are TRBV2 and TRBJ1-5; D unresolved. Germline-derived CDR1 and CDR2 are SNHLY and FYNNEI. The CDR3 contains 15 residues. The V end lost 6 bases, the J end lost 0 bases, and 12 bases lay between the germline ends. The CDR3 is CASRGDTRSNQPQHF. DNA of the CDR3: TGTGCCAGCAGGGGAGACACACGTAGCAATCAGCCCCAGCATTTT.

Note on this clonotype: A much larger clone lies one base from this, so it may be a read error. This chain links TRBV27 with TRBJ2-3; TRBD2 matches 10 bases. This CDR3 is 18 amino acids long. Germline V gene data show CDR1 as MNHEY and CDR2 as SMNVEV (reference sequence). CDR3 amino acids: CANSLGLAGVRSTDTQYF. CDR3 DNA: TGTGCCAACAGTTTAGGGCTAGCGGGGGTAAGAAGCACAGATACGCAGTATTTT.

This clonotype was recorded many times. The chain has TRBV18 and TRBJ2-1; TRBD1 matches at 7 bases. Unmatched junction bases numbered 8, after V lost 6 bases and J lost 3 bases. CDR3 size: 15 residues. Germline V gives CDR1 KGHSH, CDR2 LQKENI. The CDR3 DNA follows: TGTGCCAGCTCCCGGGGCACAGGGGACTACAATGAGCAGTTCTTC. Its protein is CASSRGTGDYNEQFF.

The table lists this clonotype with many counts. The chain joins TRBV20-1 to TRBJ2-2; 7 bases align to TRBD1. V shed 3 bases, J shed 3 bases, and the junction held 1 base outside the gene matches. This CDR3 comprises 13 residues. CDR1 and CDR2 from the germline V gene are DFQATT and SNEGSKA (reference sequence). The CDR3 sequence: CSARGTDTGELFF. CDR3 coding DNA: TGCAGTGCTAGGGGGACAGACACCGGGGAGCTGTTTTTT.